The 19 T cell receptor beta chains below were found in one sample sequenced in a study of blood T cell repertoires in COVID-19. This table comes from immunoSEQ multiplex PCR, and its TCRdb copy is limited to in-frame clones, with some not included. Here the sample spans around 200,000 clones, 75% to 90% being singletons. Material: peripheral blood. The receptors shown here come from a human donor with active or convalescent COVID-19. The donor label of this sample is uncertain.

The rearrangement uses TRBV29-1 and TRBJ2-2; the match to TRBD2 covers 10 bases. J gave up 0 bases and V 2 bases, and 9 bases lay outside the gene matches. CDR1 and CDR2 (germline): SQVTM, ANQGSEA. The CDR3 contains 18 residues. CDR3 region: CSVEMRLAGVSNTGELFF. DNA for the CDR3: TGCAGCGTTGAAATGCGGCTAGCGGGAGTCTCGAACACCGGGGAGCTGTTTTTT.

This clone has only a few counts. V gene TRBV4-1 combines with J gene TRBJ2-3, with 12 bases matching TRBD2. Unmatched junction bases numbered 5, after V lost 3 bases and J lost 4 bases. The CDR3 has 16 amino acids. Germline CDR1 MGHRA, CDR2 YSYEKL. CDR3 residues: CASSHPSGRVPDTQYF. The DNA for the CDR3 is TGCGCCAGCAGCCATCCTAGCGGGAGGGTCCCAGATACGCAGTATTTT.

The chain uses TRBV28 and TRBJ2-5; the D gene is possibly TRBD2 (6 bases). V was trimmed by 2 bases and J by 5 bases, leaving 9 bases between them. This CDR3 contains 13 residues. The germline V gene has CDR1 MDHEN and CDR2 SYDVKM. CDR3 bases: TGTGCCAGCAGTTTAGTTCTAGCGGAGACCCAGTACTTC. The encoded protein is CASSLVLAETQYF.

The chain joins TRBV6-2 or TRBV6-3 to TRBJ2-5; tentative D call: TRBD2 (6 bases). With 4 bases removed from V and 1 base from J, the gap between germline ends came to 10 bases. CDR3 length: 14 amino acids. Germline V gene lookup returns CDR1 MNHEY and CDR2 SVGEGT. The CDR3 sequence: CASSFSGSQETQYF. CDR3 sequence (DNA): TGTGCCAGCAGTTTTAGCGGAAGCCAAGAGACCCAGTACTTC.

The chain couples TRBV2 to TRBJ1-1; 8 nucleotides align to TRBD1. The CDR3 spans 13 residues. J lost 8 bases, V lost 7 bases, and 9 bases had no gene match. Germline CDR1 is SNHLY and CDR2 is FYNNEI. For the CDR3, the DNA is TGTGCCAGCATTGGACAGGGACGGTACGAAGCTTTCTTT. Encoded protein: CASIGQGRYEAFF.

The chain links TRBV10-3 to TRBJ2-3; no clear D gene. V lost 7 bases and J 0 bases, leaving 17 bases between the germline ends. The CDR3 has 16 residues. Per the germline V gene, CDR1 is ENHRY and CDR2 is SYGVKD. CDR3 in DNA: TGTGCCATCAAAGAATTCGGCTCGACTAGCACAGATACGCAGTATTTT. This encodes CAIKEFGSTSTDTQYF.

In this sample, this clone turned up once. J is TRBJ2-3 and V is TRBV30, with TRBD2 matching 8 bases. CDR3 length: 13 amino acids. J was trimmed by 5 bases and V by 5 bases; bases with no gene match: 6. Germline V gene data show CDR1 as GTSNPN and CDR2 as SVGIG (reference sequence). CDR3 sequence reads: CAWLGRAGDTQYF. CDR3 nucleotide sequence: TGTGCCTGGCTCGGGAGGGCCGGAGATACGCAGTATTTT.

The chain recombines TRBV9 with TRBJ2-1; 12 positions agree with TRBD2. V lost 2 bases to trimming and J lost 7 bases; unmatched junction nucleotides: 7. Germline V gene sequence: CDR1 SGDLS, CDR2 YYNGEE. The CDR3 contains 16 residues. The DNA for the CDR3 is TGTGCCAGCAGCGTGCAACTAGCGGGAGGACCTAATGAGCAGTTCTTC. It specifies CASSVQLAGGPNEQFF.

The rearrangement links TRBV28 to TRBJ2-2; 12 bases are shared with TRBD2. CDR3 length: 19 amino acids. The J segment lost 4 bases and the V segment lost 6 bases, leaving 15 bases of the junction unmatched. Germline values: CDR1 MDHEN, CDR2 SYDVKM. CDR3 protein: CASRAQGPSGRALTGELFF. The DNA for the CDR3 is TGTGCCAGCAGAGCGCAGGGCCCTAGCGGGAGGGCTCTCACCGGGGAGCTGTTTTTT.

The chain joins TRBV7-3 to TRBJ1-2; 8 nucleotides align to TRBD1. This CDR3 contains 13 residues. With 3 bases clipped from V and 4 bases from J, the junction kept 1 base outside the gene matches. The germline CDR1 and CDR2 sequences are SGHTA and FQGTGA. CDR3 nucleotide sequence: TGTGCCAGCAGCTTCACAGGGGGCTATGGCTACACCTTC. Translation: CASSFTGGYGYTF.

The CDR3 DNA is TGTGCCAGCAGTGATTGGCGACGGGTACAACACGAGCAGTACTTC. Translated, it gives CASSDWRRVQHEQYF. The chain employs TRBV6-1 and TRBJ2-7; no definite D call. V lost 3 bases and J lost 5, with 17 bases in between. CDR3 size: 15 residues. Germline V gene lookup returns CDR1 MNHNS and CDR2 SASEGT.

CDR3 in DNA: TGCGCCAGCAGCCACCCCGGCCAGGTGTCGGCCCTCTCAGATACGCAGTATTTT. Protein: CASSHPGQVSALSDTQYF. This chain connects TRBV4-1 to TRBJ2-3; the D is unclear. Germline V lookup: CDR1 MGHRA, CDR2 YSYEKL. Trimming took off 3 bases at V and 4 bases at J, with 23 bases between the two ends. CDR3 length: 18 amino acids.

The chain recombines TRBV6-5 with TRBJ1-1; 9 bases match TRBD1. V dropped 11 bases and J dropped 0; count of bases not matched to a gene: 7. This CDR3 has 14 residues. Germline V CDR1 and CDR2: MNHEY, SVGAGI. DNA of the CDR3: TGTGCCGCAGGGACAGGGAGCATGAACACTGAAGCTTTCTTT. This codes for CAAGTGSMNTEAFF.

The genes are TRBV2 and TRBJ1-1; the D gene is possibly TRBD1 (5 bases). Germline V gives CDR1 SNHLY, CDR2 FYNNEI. Trimming left V 6 bases short and J 1 base short, with 12 bases between. This CDR3 is 14 amino acids long. As DNA, the CDR3 is TGTGCCAGCAGCGCTTTGGACAAGAACACTGAAGCTTTCTTT. Protein: CASSALDKNTEAFF.

The chain uses TRBV7-6 and TRBJ2-3; 8 bases map to TRBD1. This CDR3 is 17 amino acids long. The V segment lost 7 bases and the J segment 0 bases; nucleotides outside the gene matches: 12. The germline CDR1 and CDR2 sequences are SGHVS and FNYEAQ. The CDR3 sequence is CASTRGTGYTSTDTQYF. The CDR3 coding sequence is TGTGCCAGCACCAGGGGGACAGGCTATACTAGCACAGATACGCAGTATTTT.

This sequence joins TRBV12-3 or TRBV12-4 and TRBJ2-1, with unresolved D. V lost 5 bases and J 7 bases, leaving 9 bases between the germline ends. The CDR3 is made up of 12 amino acids. Written as DNA, the CDR3 is TGTGCCAGCAGTCCCCTAATGAATGAGCAGTTCTTC. Protein: CASSPLMNEQFF.

The chain has TRBV7-2 and TRBJ2-5; D is ambiguous. Trimming removed 0 bases from V and 6 bases from J, with 14 bases in between. The length of the CDR3 is 15 residues. The germline gives CDR1 SGHTA, CDR2 FQGNSA. CDR3 in amino acids: CASSLALLGRQTQYF. Here the CDR3 DNA reads TGTGCCAGCAGCTTAGCTCTTCTAGGTCGGCAGACCCAGTACTTC. Together with reference TRBV7-2 and TRBJ2-5, the CDR3 gives the full variable domain: GAGVSQSPSNKVTEKGKDVELRCDPISGHTALYWYRQSLGQGLEFLIYFQGNSAPDKSGLPSDRFSAERTGGSVSTLTIQRTQQEDSAVYLCASSLALLGRQTQYFGPGTRLLVL.

V and J are TRBV6-2 or TRBV6-3 and TRBJ1-2; D unresolved. The germline CDR1 and CDR2 sequences are MNHEY and SVGEGT. V lost 2 bases, J lost 4 bases, and 14 bases lay in between. The CDR3 is 15 amino acids. The CDR3 nucleotides are TGTGCCAGCAGTTACGGCCCCCCCGCAGGCTATGGCTACACCTTC. It encodes CASSYGPPAGYGYTF.

The genes are TRBV2 and TRBJ2-1; tentatively, D is TRBD2 (6 bases). V lost 6 bases and J 12 bases, leaving 24 bases between the germline ends. This CDR3 has 15 amino acids. The germline V gene has CDR1 SNHLY and CDR2 FYNNEI. The DNA for the CDR3 is TGTGCCAGCAGCCCCATGGTTAGCGGCCCGGAGGGGCAGTTCTTC. It codes for CASSPMVSGPEGQFF.